This TCR beta chain appears in the sequencing data of a study of TIL therapy for anti-PD-1-resistant metastatic lung cancer. Study summary: Median patient age was almost 55, ranging about 35-80 years.

Germline V gives CDR1 GTSNPN, CDR2 SVGIG (reference sequence). With 5 bases removed from V and 2 bases from J, the gap between germline ends came to 12 bases. The CDR3 has 13 amino acids. Sequencing used immunoSEQ v3. Profiling relied on immunoSEQ multiplex PCR, and the TCRdb table lists in-frame clones only, not all of them. The sample holds tens of thousands of clones, approximately 86% seen once. Time point meaning: pre-treatment sample, taken before nivolumab and TIL therapy. The source of this sequence is a person aged 25-85 years with non-small cell lung cancer. V usage is TRBV30 and J usage is TRBJ1-2; D unclear. The source was blood, collected at baseline. The CDR3 nucleotides are TGTGCCTGGGGGGAGGGCTCGAACTATGGCTACACCTTC. It yields the protein CAWGEGSNYGYTF.